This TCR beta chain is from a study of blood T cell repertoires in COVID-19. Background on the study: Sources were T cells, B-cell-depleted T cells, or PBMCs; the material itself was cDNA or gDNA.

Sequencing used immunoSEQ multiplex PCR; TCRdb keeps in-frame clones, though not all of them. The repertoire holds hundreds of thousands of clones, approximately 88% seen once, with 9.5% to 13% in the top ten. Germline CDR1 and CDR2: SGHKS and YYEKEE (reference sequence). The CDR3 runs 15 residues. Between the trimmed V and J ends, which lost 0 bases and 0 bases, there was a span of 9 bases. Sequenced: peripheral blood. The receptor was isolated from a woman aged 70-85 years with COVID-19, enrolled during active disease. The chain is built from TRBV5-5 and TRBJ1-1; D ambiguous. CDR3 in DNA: TGTGCCAGCAGCTTGGCTTACAACGTGAACACTGAAGCTTTCTTT. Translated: CASSLAYNVNTEAFF.